A single sample gave rise to the 4 T cell receptor beta chains below, sequenced in a study of blood T cell repertoires in COVID-19. Sequencing was performed with immunoSEQ multiplex PCR; in TCRdb, only in-frame clones are kept and a portion is missing. The sample contains some 140,000 clones, around 85% of which appear only once. The sequenced sample was peripheral blood. Receptors originate from a woman older than 75 with acute or convalescent COVID-19.

This sequence joins TRBV5-1 and TRBJ1-1; no reliable D call. This CDR3 is 14 amino acids long. Germline lookup yields CDR1 SGHRS and CDR2 YFSETQ. V dropped 1 base and J dropped 5 bases, with 12 bases sitting between them. CDR3 nucleotides: TGCGCCAGCAGCTTGTCTGGGGAGCGGACTGAAGCTTTCTTT. Protein product: CASSLSGERTEAFF.

The CDR3 is CASSLSGGGTDTQYF. The CDR3 DNA is TGCGCCAGCAGCCTATCCGGCGGCGGCACAGATACGCAGTATTTT. The chain couples TRBV5-1 to TRBJ2-3; D gene uncertain. The CDR3 totals 15 residues. V was shortened by 4 bases and J by 1 base, with 13 bases between the two germline ends. From germline, CDR1 is SGHRS and CDR2 YFSETQ.

The genes are TRBV10-3 and TRBJ2-3, with D maybe TRBD1 (6 bases). Trimming left V 10 bases short and J 0 bases short, with 11 bases between. The V gene's germline CDR1 is ENHRY and CDR2 SYGVKD. This CDR3 contains 13 residues. Here the CDR3 reads CATRTDSTDTQYF. The CDR3 DNA reads TGTGCCACTAGGACAGACAGCACAGATACGCAGTATTTT.

The V and J genes are TRBV4-3 and TRBJ1-5; D is unclear. V lost 0 bases, J lost 4 bases, and 4 bases lay in between. The CDR3 is 13 residues long. Looked up from germline, CDR1 is LGHNA and CDR2 is YSLEER. In DNA form, the CDR3 reads TGCGCCAGCAGCCAAGACGAGAATCAGCCCCAGCATTTT. Its protein product is CASSQDENQPQHF.